The text below deals with one T cell receptor beta chain. What it recognizes is unknown. The missing conserved phenylalanine or tryptophan at the end of this CDR3 makes a read error likely. The data were obtained in a study of T cells in Graves' hyperthyroidism and ophthalmopathy. Germline CDR1 and CDR2: SEHNR and FQNEAQ (reference sequence). The CDR3 has 16 amino acids. Uncontrolled infections, other autoimmune diseases, pregnancy or lactation led to exclusion of patients. Clinical symptoms, serum thyroxine, TRAb, thyroid ultrasound and orbital computed tomography established diagnosis. Amplification targeted TCR beta CDR3 regions from RNA transcripts. An initial round of RT-PCR targeting the TCR CDR3 relied on the HTBI primer set. Each CDR3 protein is one row after TCRdb ran MiXCR on the multiplex PCR reads. The sample contains hundreds of thousands of distinct CDR3 sequences, about 15% of which appear only once.

Whole-study results and caveats: Blood held most thyroid clonotypes expanded above 0.001 frequency.

The chain combines TRBV7-9 with TRBJ2-1, with TRBD2 identical over 10 bases. The clonotype originates from a man aged 18 to 29 with Graves' ophthalmopathy. Source material: blood. For the CDR3, the DNA is TGTGCCAGCAGCTATCTAGCGGGGGCCTCCTACGATGAGCAGTTCCTC. Protein sequence: CASSYLAGASYDEQFL.